This T cell receptor (beta chain) was sequenced during a study of T cell responses to AZD1222 COVID-19 vaccine. Findings of the study overall: Unmutated regions of variants are reportedly targeted by nearly half of spike-specific TCRs.

Notes on this clone: Its specificity is unknown.

Germline V gene sequence: CDR1 MDHEN, CDR2 SYDVKM. V shed 5 bases and J 4 bases; nucleotides not matched to a gene: 9. The CDR3 is made up of 15 amino acids. Using immunoSEQ multiplex PCR, the repertoire was profiled, and TCRdb retains in-frame clones only, with some absent. The sample includes under 130,000 clones, about nine tenths of them seen just once. The receptor was isolated from an adult in good health. The chain uses TRBV28 and TRBJ2-7, with TRBD2 matching 9 bases. Sample: peripheral blood, taken on day 0 of AZD1222 vaccination. This CDR3 reads CASSPLSGSVYEQYF. The DNA for the CDR3 is TGTGCCAGCAGTCCACTTAGCGGGAGTGTTTACGAGCAGTACTTC.